These 22 T cell receptor beta chains share one sample of origin, sequenced in a study of T cell responses to AZD1222 COVID-19 vaccine listed by TCRdb under 2021. What this sample's time point label stands for: about 28 days (+/-7) after the second vaccine dose. The receptor library was made with the immunoSEQ multiplex PCR assay. Drawn from immuneACCESS, this table holds only the in-frame rearrangements with V and J called that TCRdb kept. Clones are partly lost; checked studies trace under half to an unresolved V gene and leave the rest unexplained. This sample is represented by approximately 99,000 clones; roughly 90% of them were singletons. The top ten clones comprise roughly 8% of the sample. The sample here was peripheral blood, taken 28 days after the second AZD1222 dose. The receptor source for this set is an adult who received the AZD1222 COVID-19 vaccine.

The CDR3 region is CASRAGQLNSGANVLTF. The CDR3 region has the DNA TGTGCCAGCAGGGCGGGACAGCTCAACTCAGGGGCCAACGTCCTGACTTTC. The rearrangement uses TRBV5-6 and TRBJ2-6; D is perhaps TRBD1 (7 bases). The V gene's germline CDR1 is SGHDT and CDR2 YYEEEE. The CDR3 has 17 residues. V gave up 5 bases and J gave up 4 bases, with 19 bases separating them. The variable domain in full, with the rest retrieved from reference TRBV5-6 and TRBJ2-6, is DAGVTQSPTHLIKTRGQQVTLRCSPKSGHDTVSWYQQALGQGPQFIFQYYEEEERQRGNFPDRFSGHQFPNYSSELNVNALLLGDSALYLCASRAGQLNSGANVLTFGAGSRLTVL.

The chain couples TRBV18 to TRBJ1-1, with no clear D. Germline V gives CDR1 KGHSH, CDR2 LQKENI. The CDR3 runs to 14 residues. Trimming cost V 2 bases and J 3 bases, with 10 bases left between them. Here the CDR3 DNA reads TGTGCCAGCTCACCAATTACCCGGGACACTGAAGCTTTCTTT. Protein product: CASSPITRDTEAFF.

The chain has TRBV24-1 and TRBJ1-3; a weak D match, TRBD1 (5 bases). V was clipped by 11 bases and J by 0 bases, with 28 bases between them. Germline V gene sequence: CDR1 KGHDR, CDR2 SFDVKD. This CDR3 region has 19 residues. The CDR3 DNA is TGTGCCAACTTGAGTGGGCGGGGGTCCACACCGATCTCTGGAAACACCATATATTTT. This codes for CANLSGRGSTPISGNTIYF.

The V and J genes are TRBV19 and TRBJ1-2; 8 nucleotides align to TRBD1. Trimming at V came to 4 bases and at J to 3 bases, leaving 7 bases not matched to a gene. CDR1 is LNHDA, CDR2 SQIVND, per germline (reference sequence). CDR3 size: 15 residues. This chain's CDR3 is CASSTQDREYYGYTF. CDR3 coding DNA: TGTGCCAGTAGTACTCAGGACAGGGAGTACTATGGCTACACCTTC.

The V gene is TRBV6-6, the J gene TRBJ1-5; D uncertain. This CDR3 region has 12 residues. CDR1 and CDR2 from the germline V gene are MNHNY and SVGAGI (reference sequence). Trimming took 2 bases from V and 5 from J, leaving 4 bases between them. DNA for the CDR3: TGTGCCAGCAGTTACCAAGATCAGCCCCAGCATTTT. It specifies CASSYQDQPQHF.

This chain connects TRBV11-3 to TRBJ2-1; D gene ambiguous. V was trimmed by 1 base and J by 4 bases, leaving 11 bases between them. In germline, CDR1 is SGHNT, CDR2 YENEEA. The CDR3 is 15 residues long. This CDR3 is CASSLGSGKYNEQFF. CDR3 sequence (DNA): TGTGCCAGCAGCTTAGGATCTGGAAAGTACAATGAGCAGTTCTTC.

The chain links TRBV28 to TRBJ1-3; 7 bases line up with TRBD1. The trim removed 3 bases at V and 0 bases at J, leaving 11 bases unmatched. The CDR3 consists of 18 residues. Germline V gene data show CDR1 as MDHEN and CDR2 as SYDVKM. DNA for the CDR3: TGTGCCAGCAGTTTGGAAGTCTGGGCAGGGGGCTCTGGAAACACCATATATTTT. This encodes CASSLEVWAGGSGNTIYF. The complete variable domain, with remaining parts taken from reference TRBV28 and TRBJ1-3, reads DVKVTQSSRYLVKRTGEKVFLECVQDMDHENMFWYRQDPGLGLRLIYFSYDVKMKEKGDIPEGYSVSREKKERFSLILESASTNQTSMYLCASSLEVWAGGSGNTIYFGEGSWLTVV.

The chain carries TRBV6-5 and TRBJ2-2; perhaps TRBD2 as D (6 bases). The CDR3 length is 14 residues. Germline values: CDR1 MNHEY, CDR2 SVGAGI. V lost 6 bases to trimming and J lost 3 bases, with 11 bases between them. CDR3 amino acids: CASSRGTYTGELFF. The CDR3, as DNA: TGTGCCAGCAGCCGCGGGACTTACACCGGGGAGCTGTTTTTT.

The J gene is TRBJ2-2, the V gene TRBV18, with 7 bases fitting TRBD2. The CDR3 runs to 17 residues. The germline gives CDR1 KGHSH, CDR2 LQKENI. Trimming at V came to 0 bases and at J to 2 bases, leaving 6 bases not matched to a gene. CDR3 DNA: TGTGCCAGCTCACCACCGGCTAGCGGCGCCAACACCGGGGAGCTGTTTTTT. Translating gives CASSPPASGANTGELFF. Filled out from reference TRBV18 and TRBJ2-2, the complete variable domain reads NAGVMQNPRHLVRRRGQEARLRCSPMKGHSHVYWYRQLPEEGLKFMVYLQKENIIDESGMPKERFSAEFPKEGPSILRIQQVVRGDSAAYFCASSPPASGANTGELFFGEGSRLTVL.

This sequence joins TRBV5-1 and TRBJ2-5; 8 bases are a match to TRBD1. The CDR3 contains 14 residues. After removal of 4 bases from V and 3 bases from J, the junction contained 5 bases not matched to a gene. Germline CDR1 is SGHRS and CDR2 is YFSETQ. The CDR3 protein is CASSPGQAKETQYF. DNA of the CDR3: TGCGCCAGCAGCCCGGGACAGGCCAAAGAGACCCAGTACTTC.

The chain uses TRBV27 and TRBJ1-3; 7 positions agree with TRBD1. With V trimmed by 7 bases and J by 0 bases, 12 bases remained unmatched. The CDR3 loop spans 17 amino acids. Germline V gene sequence: CDR1 MNHEY, CDR2 SMNVEV (reference sequence). CDR3 in DNA: TGTGCCAGCACCTCACCCCGCCGGGACAGCTCTGGAAACACCATATATTTT. The encoded protein is CASTSPRRDSSGNTIYF.

The chain employs TRBV6-5 and TRBJ2-5; 8 nucleotides line up with TRBD2. The CDR3 totals 15 residues. The V gene end was trimmed by 4 bases and the J gene end by 1 base; junction bases not matched to a gene: 5. Germline values: CDR1 MNHEY, CDR2 SVGAGI. The CDR3 nucleotides read TGTGCCAGCAGTTTAAGCGGGAGCCTCCAAGAGACCCAGTACTTC. It specifies CASSLSGSLQETQYF.

V and J are TRBV5-1 and TRBJ1-1; D is possibly TRBD1 (5 bases). The CDR3 covers 13 residues. The V end lost 4 bases, the J end lost 4 bases, and 11 bases lay between the germline ends. Per the germline V gene, CDR1 is SGHRS and CDR2 is YFSETQ. CDR3 protein: CASSTQDGTEAFF. The CDR3 DNA sequence: TGCGCCAGCAGCACACAGGACGGCACTGAAGCTTTCTTT.

J is TRBJ2-2 and V is TRBV30; TRBD1 matches at 10 bases. The V gene end was trimmed by 2 bases and the J gene end by 5 bases; junction bases not matched to a gene: 5. The germline CDR1 and CDR2 sequences are GTSNPN and SVGIG (reference sequence). CDR3 length: 15 amino acids. The CDR3 DNA reads TGTGCCTGGAGTAGGGGGACAGGGGTGACCGGGGAGCTGTTTTTT. Translated, it gives CAWSRGTGVTGELFF.

The gene calls are TRBV6-6 and TRBJ2-3; 9 bases match TRBD1. Germline CDR1 and CDR2: MNHNY and SVGAGI (reference sequence). Germline trimming cut 0 bases from V and 5 bases from J; bases unmatched to any gene: 3. The CDR3 is made up of 15 amino acids. CDR3 loop: CASSYSGQGVDTQYF. As DNA, the CDR3 is TGTGCCAGCAGTTACTCGGGACAGGGTGTAGATACGCAGTATTTT.

The rearrangement joins TRBV7-9 to TRBJ1-1; D is perhaps TRBD1 (5 bases). The ends were cut back, 4 bases at V and 5 bases at J, with 11 bases in the middle. Germline assignment: CDR1 SEHNR and CDR2 FQNEAQ (reference sequence). CDR3 length: 13 amino acids. The CDR3 nucleotides are TGTGCCAGCAGCTCCGACCAGGGTACTGAAGCTTTCTTT. Protein product: CASSSDQGTEAFF. Together with reference TRBV7-9 and TRBJ1-1, the CDR3 gives the full variable domain: DTGVSQNPRHKITKRGQNVTFRCDPISEHNRLYWYRQTLGQGPEFLTYFQNEAQLEKSRLLSDRFSAERPKGSFSTLEIQRTEQGDSAMYLCASSSDQGTEAFFGQGTRLTVV.

Written as DNA, the CDR3 is TGCGCCAGCAAATCCGGGACTGCTGCCAATGAGCAGTTCTTC. This gives the protein CASKSGTAANEQFF. The chain carries TRBV5-1 and TRBJ2-1; a possible D gene is TRBD2 (6 bases). There are 14 residues in the CDR3. V lost 6 bases and J 6 bases, leaving 16 bases between the germline ends. Germline V lookup: CDR1 SGHRS, CDR2 YFSETQ.

The gene calls are TRBV10-2 and TRBJ2-1; D may be TRBD2 (6 bases). Germline lookup yields CDR1 WSHSY and CDR2 SAAADI. V lost 2 bases and J lost 8, with 10 bases in between. CDR3 length equals 13 residues. For the CDR3, the DNA is TGCGCCAGCAGTGAGAGGCGGAGGGATGAGCAGTTCTTC. This translates into CASSERRRDEQFF.

The DNA of the CDR3 is TGTGCCAGCAGCTCGACAGGGATAGGCACTGAAGCTTTCTTT. It specifies CASSSTGIGTEAFF. The V call is TRBV9, the J call TRBJ1-1; TRBD1 matches at 7 bases. The germline CDR1 and CDR2 sequences are SGDLS and YYNGEE. The CDR3 covers 14 residues. After removal of 4 bases from V and 4 bases from J, the junction contained 7 bases not matched to a gene.

The V gene is TRBV28, the J gene TRBJ2-1; 9 bases line up with TRBD2. From germline, CDR1 is MDHEN and CDR2 SYDVKM. The V gene end was trimmed by 2 bases and the J gene end by 9 bases; junction bases not matched to a gene: 20. The CDR3 is made up of 19 amino acids. The CDR3: CASSLTGRLRASGKVEQFF. The CDR3 DNA reads as TGTGCCAGCAGTTTAACCGGACGGTTGAGGGCTAGCGGGAAGGTTGAGCAGTTCTTC.

The chain employs TRBV19 and TRBJ2-1, with 10 bases identical to TRBD2. The CDR3 extends over 16 amino acids. Germline CDR1 LNHDA, CDR2 SQIVND (reference sequence). Trimming removed 5 bases from V and 8 bases from J; junction bases left unmatched: 12. CDR3 sequence: CASSSLKREGLYEQFF. Here the CDR3 DNA reads TGTGCCAGTAGTTCCCTAAAGCGGGAGGGCCTCTATGAGCAGTTCTTC.

V and J are TRBV6-5 and TRBJ2-7, with 11 bases matching TRBD1. V shed 6 bases and J 4 bases; nucleotides not matched to a gene: 2. The CDR3 is 13 residues long. In germline, CDR1 is MNHEY, CDR2 SVGAGI. The CDR3 DNA reads as TGTGCCAGCAGGGGACAGGGGGAGTACGAGCAGTACTTC. This translates into CASRGQGEYEQYF.